Listed here are 26 T cell receptor beta chains from one sample, sequenced in a study of T cells expressing NK-cell markers. Reprocessing the 5' RACE reads, TCRdb reports a single entry for every CDR3 protein and omits DNA. The sample holds 450,000 to 600,000 distinct CDR3 sequences. Sequencing was carried out using blood T cells: a sorted CD56 or NKG2C T cell subset, CD4+ or CD8+ T cells, or bulk PBMC T cells (not recorded which). The receptors were gathered from a young man in good health.

The chain joins TRBV5-1 to TRBJ2-4; TCRdb indicates TRBD2, and absent DNA this call remains unverified. Germline V lookup: CDR1 SGHRS, CDR2 YFSETQ. The CDR3 spans 16 residues. The CDR3 loop is CASSERLAGRGNIQYF.

The chain recombines TRBV5-1 with TRBJ1-2; the D call from TCRdb, TRBD1, cannot be confirmed without DNA. This CDR3 has 15 residues. From germline, CDR1 is SGHRS and CDR2 YFSETQ. The CDR3 here is CASSPGARTNYGYTF.

The chain employs TRBV29-1 and TRBJ2-7; there is no DNA to check the TCRdb D call of TRBD1. Germline CDR1 and CDR2: SQVTM and ANQGSEA. CDR3 length equals 12 residues. The CDR3 loop is CSVVPGNYEQYF.

V gene TRBV10-2 combines with J gene TRBJ2-1. CDR1 WSHSY and CDR2 SAAADI come from the germline V gene. The CDR3 extends over 15 amino acids. CDR3 amino acids: CASSERAFGYNEQFF.

The V and J genes are TRBV19 and TRBJ1-1. Germline assignment: CDR1 LNHDA and CDR2 SQIVND (reference sequence). The CDR3 has 15 amino acids. CDR3 in amino acids: CASSSRDGRSTEAFF.

V and J are TRBV5-1 and TRBJ2-1; TCRdb selects TRBD1, and the lack of DNA leaves this call unchecked. The CDR3 spans 13 residues. Germline V gene sequence: CDR1 SGHRS, CDR2 YFSETQ. The CDR3 loop is CASSLRVGNEQFF.

The V gene is TRBV28, the J gene TRBJ2-7; TCRdb indicates TRBD2, and absent DNA this call remains unverified. Germline CDR1 MDHEN, CDR2 SYDVKM. The CDR3 covers 15 residues. CDR3 in amino acids: CASSYRTSGSNEQYF.

The V gene is TRBV15, the J gene TRBJ2-1. The CDR3 runs to 15 residues. Germline CDR1 is LNHNV and CDR2 is YYDKDF (reference sequence). The CDR3 sequence: CATSRRGHGSNEQFF. The whole variable domain, filled in from reference TRBV15 and TRBJ2-1, reads DAMVIQNPRYQVTQFGKPVTLSCSQTLNHNVMYWYQQKSSQAPKLLFHYYDKDFNNEADTPDNFQSRRPNTSFCFLDIRSPGLGDTAMYLCATSRRGHGSNEQFFGPGTRLTVL.

The V gene is TRBV4-2, the J gene TRBJ2-2; absent DNA, TCRdb's TRBD2 call cannot be checked. CDR1 and CDR2 (germline): LGHNA, YNFKEQ. CDR3 size: 19 residues. CDR3 residues: CASSQYLGLAGTNTGELFF.

V gene TRBV29-1 combines with J gene TRBJ2-1; TCRdb's D gene call, TRBD2, goes unchecked for lack of DNA. The CDR3 totals 16 residues. The germline CDR1 and CDR2 sequences are SQVTM and ANQGSEA. The CDR3 protein is CSVDGGLGDSYNEQFF.

The chain links TRBV10-3 to TRBJ2-1; TCRdb gives TRBD2 as the D gene, but with no DNA this cannot be confirmed. This CDR3 comprises 12 residues. Germline assignment: CDR1 ENHRY and CDR2 SYGVKD. CDR3 region: CAISSGLDEQFF.

The chain has TRBV28 and TRBJ1-5; TCRdb outputs TRBD1, but without DNA this stays unchecked. This CDR3 spans 15 amino acids. Germline V gene sequence: CDR1 MDHEN, CDR2 SYDVKM. CDR3 residues: CASSPPGGRRQPQHF.

V is TRBV4-3 and J is TRBJ2-5; TCRdb's assignment of TRBD1 cannot be checked, as there is no DNA. Per the germline V gene, CDR1 is LGHNA and CDR2 is YSLEER. The length of the CDR3 is 15 residues. This chain's CDR3 is CASSQGTGVQETQYF.

V gene TRBV20-1 combines with J gene TRBJ2-7. CDR3 length: 13 amino acids. Germline loops: CDR1 DFQATT, CDR2 SNEGSKA (reference sequence). CDR3 loop: CSAREGFSYEQYF.

The chain uses TRBV6-4 and TRBJ2-3; lacking DNA, the TRBD2 call made by TCRdb goes unchecked. CDR3 length: 14 residues. Germline-derived CDR1 and CDR2 are MRHNA and SNTAGT. The CDR3 protein is CASGTGGVTDTQYF.

The V call is TRBV29-1, the J call TRBJ1-3. Germline V gives CDR1 SQVTM, CDR2 ANQGSEA. This CDR3 has 14 residues. CDR3 loop: CSVEGQLSGNSIYF.

The chain is built from TRBV7-9 and TRBJ1-1. The CDR3 loop spans 14 amino acids. CDR1 SEHNR and CDR2 FQNEAQ come from the germline V gene (reference sequence). The CDR3 sequence is CASSLARLNTEAFF. The full variable domain, in which reference TRBV7-9 and TRBJ1-1 provide the parts outside the CDR3, is DTGVSQNPRHKITKRGQNVTFRCDPISEHNRLYWYRQTLGQGPEFLTYFQNEAQLEKSRLLSDRFSAERPKGSFSTLEIQRTEQGDSAMYLCASSLARLNTEAFFGQGTRLTVV.

The chain joins TRBV12-3 or TRBV12-4 to TRBJ2-7; absent DNA, TCRdb's TRBD2 call cannot be checked. The CDR3 is made up of 15 amino acids. CDR3 in amino acids: CASSLTSGSTHEQYF.

The chain couples TRBV29-1 to TRBJ2-7. Germline CDR1 and CDR2: SQVTM and ANQGSEA. This CDR3 spans 12 amino acids. The CDR3 here is CSVEASPSEQYF.

The J gene is TRBJ1-5, the V gene TRBV10-3; TCRdb's D call, TRBD1, is unchecked because there is no DNA. The length of the CDR3 is 15 residues. Germline V lookup: CDR1 ENHRY, CDR2 SYGVKD. The CDR3 is CAISQGSGRNQPQHF.

The chain has TRBV5-1 and TRBJ2-5. The germline V gene encodes CDR1 SGHRS and CDR2 YFSETQ. The CDR3 contains 14 residues. CDR3 in amino acids: CASSLAREVGTQYF.

The chain combines TRBV6-1 with TRBJ2-6. The CDR3 runs 14 residues. CDR1 and CDR2 from the germline V gene are MNHNS and SASEGT. The CDR3 protein is CASSASSGANVLTF.

The gene calls are TRBV6-1 and TRBJ2-2; TCRdb outputs TRBD1, but without DNA this stays unchecked. CDR1 and CDR2 (germline): MNHNS, SASEGT. CDR3 length: 14 residues. The CDR3 protein is CASRTGRGTGELFF.

The J gene is TRBJ2-3, the V gene TRBV20-1; TCRdb gives TRBD2 as the D gene, but with no DNA this cannot be confirmed. The CDR3 is 13 amino acids. In germline, CDR1 is DFQATT, CDR2 SNEGSKA (reference sequence). CDR3 in amino acids: CSGKGLAPDTQYF.

This sequence joins TRBV7-2 and TRBJ2-5; TCRdb gives TRBD2 as the D gene, but with no DNA this cannot be confirmed. CDR1 and CDR2 from the germline V gene are SGHTA and FQGNSA. The CDR3 totals 15 residues. The CDR3 spells CASSRNGLAMVAQYF.

CDR3 in amino acids: CSARDMGLQTRETQYF. The chain recombines TRBV20-1 with TRBJ2-5; the TCRdb call, TRBD2, lacks DNA for checking. CDR1 DFQATT and CDR2 SNEGSKA come from the germline V gene (reference sequence). The CDR3 contains 16 residues.